This T cell receptor (beta chain) was sequenced during a study of early T cells in non-severe SARS-CoV-2 infection. Whole-study context: Bulk RNA taken from unsorted whole blood was sequenced, leaving chains unpaired. Findings of the study overall: The matching step, a VDJdb search, favored anti-spike CD8 responses and missed private and CD4 specificities.

Individual cDNA molecules received unique molecular identifiers. From the 5' RACE reads, TCRdb called clonotypes with MiXCR, one entry per CDR3 protein. Among around 62,000 distinct CDR3 sequences, 4.9% were seen once, and the ten largest hold 4.9%. A remark on this clonotype: Antigen unknown.

Germline CDR1 MNHEY, CDR2 SVGAGI. J lost 6 bases, V lost 3 bases, and 16 bases had no gene match. The CDR3 is made up of 17 amino acids. The chain is built from TRBV6-5 and TRBJ1-2; 7 bases match TRBD1. The TCR sequence derives from an adult who was a healthcare worker with PCR-confirmed SARS-CoV-2 infection or an uninfected control (not recorded which). Sequencing was performed on whole blood. The CDR3 nucleotides read TGTGCCAGCAGTTATCTACCCGGGACAGCGATAACTAATGGCTACACCTTC. Protein product: CASSYLPGTAITNGYTF.